This T cell receptor beta chain was sequenced in a study of OX40 agonist ivuxolimab in advanced cancers. Study at large: Ivuxolimab, an antibody that agonizes OX40 (CD134), was administered to the patients. Patients in dose escalation had liver, melanoma, kidney or head and neck cancers. Study results and caveats: In CD8+ T cells, expanded clones were on average more numerous than in CD4+.

A word on this clone: The antigen is not known.

This CDR3 region has 14 residues. V was trimmed by 4 bases and J by 4 bases, leaving 15 bases between them. Germline V lookup: CDR1 SGHNT, CDR2 YYREEE (reference sequence). Only in-frame clones appear in the TCRdb table, and some are missing; sequencing was by immunoSEQ multiplex PCR. The repertoire holds tens of thousands of clones, with roughly 80% as singletons. Sequences were derived from CD4+ or CD8+ T cells sorted from blood, sampled in a trial of the OX40 agonist ivuxolimab. This receptor was taken from an adult with an advanced solid tumor such as melanoma, head and neck, liver or kidney cancer. V gene TRBV5-4 combines with J gene TRBJ2-7, with a tentative D call TRBD1 (6 bases). CDR3 bases: TGTGCCAGCAGCCGACAGGAAAAAATATACGAGCAGTACTTC. Amino acids: CASSRQEKIYEQYF. The full variable domain, in which reference TRBV5-4 and TRBJ2-7 provide the parts outside the CDR3, is ETGVTQSPTHLIKTRGQQVTLRCSSQSGHNTVSWYQQALGQGPQFIFQYYREEENGRGNFPPRFSGLQFPNYSSELNVNALELDDSALYLCASSRQEKIYEQYFGPGTRLTVT.